Listed below are T cell receptor beta chains from one sample, sequenced in a study of blood T cell repertoires in COVID-19. Sequencing was performed with immunoSEQ multiplex PCR; in TCRdb, only in-frame clones are kept and a portion is missing. The data hold about 300,000 clones, with 90% observed a single time. Sequencing was performed on PBMCs or T cells enriched from blood (not recorded which). Receptors originate from a young woman with acute COVID-19. CDR3s include the opening cysteine and the closing phenylalanine or tryptophan. The D gene is left open where the match is weak. Rows may omit the clone size; those that give it use once, few, many or a size class.

j_gene	v_gene	abundance	d_gene	CDR3nt	CDR3aa
TRBJ1-1	TRBV7-3	once	-	TGTGCCAGCAGCTTAAATGGACAGAACACTGAAGCTTTCTTT	CASSLNGQNTEAFF
TRBJ1-1	TRBV21-1	-	-	TGTGCCAGCAGCATGCTAAGGGGGACTGAAGCTTTCTTT	CASSMLRGTEAFF
TRBJ1-1	TRBV12-3/TRBV12-4	-	-	TGTGCCAGCAGTTTCGCGGGCGATAGAGCTTTCTTT	CASSFAGDRAFF
TRBJ2-7	TRBV9	-	-	TGTGCCAGCAGCCCCCAGACAGGCTCCTACGAGCAGTACTTC	CASSPQTGSYEQYF
TRBJ2-7	TRBV7-2	once	-	TGTGCCAGCAGCTCCAGAGACGGGTACGAGCAGTACTTC	CASSSRDGYEQYF
TRBJ2-5	TRBV5-1	-	TRBD2	TGCGCCAGCAGCTTGCTTCTAGGACTAGCGGGAGACGAGACCCAGTACTTC	CASSLLLGLAGDETQYF
TRBJ1-1	TRBV11-2	-	TRBD1	TGTGCCAGCAGCGTAGTGACAGGGGTGAACACTGAAGCTTTCTTT	CASSVVTGVNTEAFF
TRBJ1-5	TRBV7-2	-	-	TGTGCCAGCAGCTTACGGGGGGATAGCAATCAGCCCCAGCATTTT	CASSLRGDSNQPQHF
TRBJ1-1	TRBV27	-	TRBD1	TGTGCCAGCACCCAGGGGGCCGGTAGGACTGAAGCTTTCTTT	CASTQGAGRTEAFF
TRBJ1-2	TRBV19	-	TRBD1	TGTGCCAGTAGTCGACCCCCGGGACAGGGCTATGGCTACACCTTC	CASSRPPGQGYGYTF
TRBJ1-1	TRBV3-1/TRBV3-2	-	-	TGTGCCAGCAGCGGCAGGGGCTCCATGAACACTGAAGCTTTCTTT	CASSGRGSMNTEAFF
TRBJ1-4	TRBV20-1	-	-	TGCAGTGCTAGTCCCGCAACTAATGAAAAACTGTTTTTT	CSASPATNEKLFF
TRBJ1-6	TRBV6-5	-	-	TGTGCCAGCCGCCGGGGGAAGTATAATTCACCCCTCCACTTT	CASRRGKYNSPLHF
TRBJ2-3	TRBV7-3	-	TRBD2	TGTGCCAGCAGCTCTAGCGGTTCCACAGATACGCAGTATTTT	CASSSSGSTDTQYF
TRBJ2-2	TRBV28	-	TRBD2	TGTGCCAGCAGTTACCCGGGACTAGTCGGTTCGTGGGCCGGGGAGCTGTTTTTT	CASSYPGLVGSWAGELFF
TRBJ2-5	TRBV5-1	-	-	TGCGCCAGCAGCTCATATTCAGGGATAGAGACCCAGTACTTC	CASSSYSGIETQYF
TRBJ2-2	TRBV12-5	-	TRBD1	TGTGCTAGTGGTTTGGTCCCTGGACAGGGTAGTACCGGGGAGCTGTTTTTT	CASGLVPGQGSTGELFF
TRBJ1-2	TRBV10-2	-	-	TGCGCCAGCAGTGAGCCCCAGGGGTATGGCTACACCTTC	CASSEPQGYGYTF
TRBJ2-7	TRBV4-2	-	TRBD1	TGTGCCAGCAGCCTACAGGGGAAGACAGGCCTTCTTTCCTACGAGCAGTACTTC	CASSLQGKTGLLSYEQYF
TRBJ2-5	TRBV28	-	-	TGTGCCAGCAGTGCCAGGGAGACCCAGTACTTC	CASSARETQYF
TRBJ1-1	TRBV28	-	TRBD1	TGTGCCAGCAGTTTCCCCCGGGACAGCCCATGGATGAACACTGAAGCTTTCTTT	CASSFPRDSPWMNTEAFF
TRBJ1-1	TRBV5-1	few	TRBD1	TGCGCCAGCACCCACGGACAGGGTTATCAAGCTTTCTTT	CASTHGQGYQAFF
TRBJ2-7	TRBV9	-	TRBD2	TGTGCCAGCAGCGTAGGCCCCACGCGGGTAGCGGGAGGGTACGAGCAGTACTTC	CASSVGPTRVAGGYEQYF
TRBJ2-5	TRBV7-9	-	TRBD2	TGTGCCAGCAGCTTAAGGGGACTAGCGGACCCGTACCAAGAGACCCAGTACTTC	CASSLRGLADPYQETQYF
TRBJ1-2	TRBV28	-	-	TGTGCCAGCATACCTACCTTCGGTAGTAACTATGGCTACACCTTC	CASIPTFGSNYGYTF
TRBJ2-3	TRBV11-2	-	TRBD2	TGTGCCAGCAGCTTAGGTACTAGCGGAGATACGCAGTATTTT	CASSLGTSGDTQYF
TRBJ2-7	TRBV7-2	-	-	TGTGCCAGCAGCTTAGCGGGAGTCGAGCAGTACTTC	CASSLAGVEQYF
TRBJ1-2	TRBV28	-	-	TGTGCCAGCAGTCCTCGGTTTAACTATGGCTACACCTTC	CASSPRFNYGYTF
TRBJ1-2	TRBV24-1	few	-	TGTGCCACCAGGTCTAACAGGGTCGGAGGCTACACCTTC	CATRSNRVGGYTF
TRBJ2-2	TRBV7-3	-	TRBD2	TGTGCCAGCAGTCTCATGGCTAGCGGGACCGGGGAGCTGTTTTTT	CASSLMASGTGELFF
TRBJ2-5	TRBV28	-	TRBD2	TGTGCCAGCAGTCCAGGGGGGACTAGCGGGTACACGGGGCGGTCCCAGTACTTC	CASSPGGTSGYTGRSQYF
TRBJ2-2	TRBV6-6	-	TRBD1	TGTGCCAGCACATGGGAACAGGGGTTGAACACCGGGGAGCTGTTTTTT	CASTWEQGLNTGELFF
TRBJ1-6	TRBV9	-	-	TGTGCCAGCAGCGCATGGGACAATGACCGCTCACCCCTCCACTTT	CASSAWDNDRSPLHF
TRBJ1-6	TRBV28	-	TRBD1	TGTGCCTTTCAGGGGGTCCGATCACCCCTCCACTTT	CAFQGVRSPLHF
TRBJ2-3	TRBV5-4	-	-	TGTGCCAGCATGGACACTAGCACAGATACGCAGTATTTT	CASMDTSTDTQYF
TRBJ1-2	TRBV10-3	-	TRBD1	TGTGCCACCTCAGGGACAGGGGGCTACGACTATGGCTACACCTTC	CATSGTGGYDYGYTF
TRBJ2-2	TRBV11-1	-	-	TGTGCCAGCACCCGCGGCAGTACCGGCACCGGGGAGCTGTTTTTT	CASTRGSTGTGELFF
TRBJ2-4	TRBV14	once	-	TGTGCCAGCAGCCAAAATGGGGGCATAGCCAAAAACATTCAGTACTTC	CASSQNGGIAKNIQYF
TRBJ2-3	TRBV7-9	-	-	TGTGCCAGCAGCTTAGGGGGACGGGGGGATACGCAGTATTTT	CASSLGGRGDTQYF
TRBJ2-7	TRBV6-5	-	-	TGTGCCAGCAGTTCGCTGACCACTAAGAACGAGCAGTACTTC	CASSSLTTKNEQYF
TRBJ1-3	TRBV10-3	few	TRBD1	TGTGCCATCAGAGGACAGGGGGCTGGAAACACCATATATTTT	CAIRGQGAGNTIYF
TRBJ2-7	TRBV12-2	-	-	TGTGCAAGTCGCTTATTCGTTCGTCCGCCCGAAGCGGGAGGGGTATCCTACGAGCAGTACTTC	CASRLFVRPPEAGGVSYEQYF
TRBJ1-5	TRBV28	-	-	TGTGCCAGCAGTCGAACAGATAGCAATCAGCCCCAGCATTTT	CASSRTDSNQPQHF
TRBJ1-2	TRBV20-1	-	-	TGCAGTGCCGAACAGGGCTATGGCTACACCTTC	CSAEQGYGYTF
TRBJ1-5	TRBV19	once	TRBD1	TGTGCCAGTAGGAAAACACAGGGGTGGGGAGGCAATCAGCCCCAGCATTTT	CASRKTQGWGGNQPQHF
TRBJ1-1	TRBV5-5	-	-	TGTGCCAGCAGCACGCTTCAGGGTAAAACTGAAGCTTTCTTT	CASSTLQGKTEAFF
TRBJ1-2	TRBV11-2	-	TRBD1	TGTGCCAGCAGCCGGGGACAGCAGTCCGGAGGCGACTATGGCTACACCTTC	CASSRGQQSGGDYGYTF
TRBJ1-1	TRBV28	-	-	TGTGCCAGCAGTTCTACAGGACCTGAAGCTTTCTTT	CASSSTGPEAFF
TRBJ1-4	TRBV28	-	TRBD1	TGTGCCAGCAGCCCTGGACAGGCGTCTAATGAAAAACTGTTTTTT	CASSPGQASNEKLFF
TRBJ1-6	TRBV28	-	-	TGTGCCTCTTCTGGGGGGATGTCCTATAATTCACCCCTCCACTTT	CASSGGMSYNSPLHF
TRBJ1-3	TRBV6-5	-	TRBD1	TGTGCCAGCAGGGACAGGGGAAACACCATATATTTT	CASRDRGNTIYF
TRBJ1-2	TRBV5-1	-	-	TGCGCCAGCAGCGAGGCAGGGCGAGCTAACTATGGCTACACCTTC	CASSEAGRANYGYTF
TRBJ2-5	TRBV5-6	-	TRBD2	TGTGCCAGCAGCTTTTATAGCGGGAGGTCTCAAGAGACCCAGTACTTC	CASSFYSGRSQETQYF
TRBJ2-4	TRBV28	-	-	TGTGCCAGCAGAAGCATTCTAGCCAAAAACATTCAGTACTTC	CASRSILAKNIQYF
TRBJ1-1	TRBV27	-	TRBD1	TGTGCCAGCAGTTGGGACAGGGTAGGGGACACTGAAGCTTTCTTT	CASSWDRVGDTEAFF
TRBJ2-7	TRBV27	once	-	TGTGCCAGCAGTTTATCTGCTAGCTCCTACGAGCAGTACTTC	CASSLSASSYEQYF